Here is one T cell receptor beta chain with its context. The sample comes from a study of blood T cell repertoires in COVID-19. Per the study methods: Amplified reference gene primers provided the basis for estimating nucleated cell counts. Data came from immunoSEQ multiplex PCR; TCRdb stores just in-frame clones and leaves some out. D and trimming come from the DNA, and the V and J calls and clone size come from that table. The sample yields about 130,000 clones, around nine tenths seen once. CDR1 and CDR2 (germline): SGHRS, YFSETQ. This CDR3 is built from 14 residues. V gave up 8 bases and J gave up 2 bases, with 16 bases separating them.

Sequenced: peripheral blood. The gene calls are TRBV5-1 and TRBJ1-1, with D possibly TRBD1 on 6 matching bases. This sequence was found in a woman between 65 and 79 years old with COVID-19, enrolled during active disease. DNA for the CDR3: TGCGCCAGTACCTCCGGGACAAAAAACACTGAAGCTTTCTTT. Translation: CASTSGTKNTEAFF.